The clone carrying this T cell receptor beta chain was detected many times. Its antigen is unknown. Template switching with 5'RACE generated the TCR cDNA and added a universal primer site and UMIs. TCRdb processed the 5' RACE reads anew with MiXCR; each CDR3 protein has one entry. The sample has under 150,000 distinct CDR3 sequences, more than 6% seen once. The data derive from a study of T cells after yellow fever vaccination. Study summary: Any fraction with a low cell number was prepared using SMART-Seq v4 Ultra Low Input. General study findings and limits: Any FACS-sorted repertoire could hold abundant clonotypes that contaminate it from the bulk population. At 95% to 98% for CD4 and 75% to 90% for CD8, most primary-vaccination clones showed up again after the booster.

This receptor was obtained from a man aged 25-45 years who received the YFV17D yellow fever vaccine. This material consisted of CD4+ T cells sorted from PBMCs, taken 5 days after the yellow fever booster vaccination.

The CDR3 coding sequence is TGTGCCAGCAGCGTCGGGCGGGAGCAGTACTTC. Its protein is CASSVGREQYF. V is TRBV7-2 and J is TRBJ2-7, with unresolved D. The V end lost 5 bases, the J end lost 7 bases, and 9 bases lay between the germline ends. CDR1 and CDR2 (germline): SGHTA, FQGNSA. This CDR3 spans 11 amino acids.